In its sample, the clone carrying this T cell receptor (beta chain) was seen a few times. The target antigen is unknown. This record belongs to a study of CD8 T cells in ankylosing spondylitis. Broader study findings: Clones tied to disease were said to be significantly enriched in matched ankylosing spondylitis synovial fluid. For ankylosing spondylitis blood, a TCR beta motif of about eight highly homologous variants appeared characteristic. CD8+ disease-linked clones were present at relatively low frequencies in blood.

Making use of molecular barcodes, quantitative 5'-RACE generated TCR beta libraries. TCRdb passed the 5' RACE reads through MiXCR, listing each CDR3 protein once. The sample lists around 390,000 distinct CDR3 sequences, about 20% occurring once. The receptor's source is a male donor with ankylosing spondylitis. The sequencing input was blood, either unsorted or a sorted T cell fraction (not recorded which).

The CDR3 coding sequence is TGCAGCGTTGAAGCTATAGCTAGCTATGGCTACACCTTC. This codes for CSVEAIASYGYTF. The V gene is TRBV29-1, the J gene TRBJ1-2; D uncertain. V gave up 1 base and J gave up 4 bases, with 10 bases separating them. In germline, CDR1 is SQVTM, CDR2 ANQGSEA. This CDR3 region has 13 residues.